Following are 5 T cell receptor beta chains from one sample sequenced in a study of blood T cell repertoires in COVID-19 (dated by TCRdb to about 2020). The library was obtained by the immunoSEQ multiplex PCR assay. TCRdb holds this immuneACCESS table with in-frame rearrangements only. Some clones are missing; in checked studies, unresolved V genes explain under half, and the rest has no known cause. The sample contains about 160,000 clones, approximately 82% of them found a single time. The biggest ten clones account for 7% of the sample. Sequenced sample: peripheral blood. These TCRs come from a woman in her forties with COVID-19, enrolled during active disease.

The chain uses TRBV3-1 (or the pseudogene TRBV3-2) and TRBJ1-2; 7 nucleotides agree with TRBD1. V gave up 6 bases and J gave up 4 bases; unmatched junction bases: 11. Per germline, CDR1 LGHDT and CDR2 YNNKEL (reference sequence). This CDR3 has 15 residues. Here the CDR3 reads CASSPATGASYGYTF. The DNA for the CDR3 is TGTGCCAGCAGTCCAGCCACAGGGGCTTCCTATGGCTACACCTTC.

This clone was counted once. The chain employs TRBV29-1 and TRBJ1-5, with TRBD1 matching over 9 bases. V was pared by 6 bases and J by 11 bases, with 8 bases of the junction left unmatched. This CDR3 region has 12 residues. Germline CDR1 and CDR2: SQVTM and ANQGSEA. Here the CDR3 DNA reads TGCAGCGTCAAGACAGGGGGTAAGGCCCAGCATTTT. This translates into CSVKTGGKAQHF. Full variable domain (missing parts from reference TRBV29-1 and TRBJ1-5): SAVISQKPSRDICQRGTSLTIQCQVDSQVTMMFWYRQQPGQSLTLIATANQGSEATYESGFVIDKFPISRPNLTFSTLTVSNMSPEDSSIYLCSVKTGGKAQHFGDGTRLSIL.

This clone was picked up a small number of times. This chain links TRBV18 with TRBJ1-1; no firm D call. Germline V lookup: CDR1 KGHSH, CDR2 LQKENI. V shed 6 bases and J shed 6 bases, with 11 bases lying between them. The CDR3 has 12 residues. The CDR3: CASSHDIPEAFF. CDR3 DNA: TGTGCCAGCTCCCACGACATTCCTGAAGCTTTCTTT.

V is TRBV4-1 and J is TRBJ1-2; D perhaps matches TRBD1 (5 bases). V gave up 2 bases and J gave up 4 bases, with 11 bases separating them. This CDR3 spans 14 amino acids. Germline CDR1 MGHRA, CDR2 YSYEKL. The CDR3 DNA follows: TGCGCCAGCAGCCAACAGACAGCTTCCTATGGCTACACCTTC. It yields the protein CASSQQTASYGYTF.

The chain has TRBV21-1 and TRBJ1-1; the table calls TRBD1, which could not be checked here. TRBV21-1 represents a pseudogene. The CDR3 is made up of 13 amino acids. In DNA, the CDR3 is TGTGCCAGCAGCAAAGGTACAGGGAATGAAGCTTTCTTT. This gives the protein CASSKGTGNEAFF.